This T cell receptor beta chain is drawn from a study of identical twins. TCRdb redid the calling of the 5' RACE reads with MiXCR, one entry per CDR3 protein. The sample lists hundreds of thousands of distinct CDR3 sequences; 18% were seen once. V was cut by 8 bases and J by 6 bases, with 16 bases left in between. The CDR3 covers 13 residues. Germline V gene data show CDR1 as MNHEY and CDR2 as SMNVEV (reference sequence). The same sample was also studied in work on T cells expressing NK-cell markers.

This TCR was sampled from a young woman in good health. Material: PBMCs. The V gene is TRBV27, the J gene TRBJ1-2; possibly TRBD1 for D (6 bases). Here the CDR3 reads CASSTGPYDGYTF. Written as DNA, the CDR3 is TGTGCCAGCTCGACAGGACCTTATGATGGCTACACCTTC.